This TCR beta chain originates from a study of T-cell reconstitution after alpha-beta-depleted transplantation in children. Study-level findings and limits: The authors attributed T-cell counts and diversity one year after transplant mostly to newly produced T cells. Reportedly, roughly two months post-transplant, alpha-beta T cells arose from several hundred expanded graft clones. From surviving recipient T cells and thymic progenitors came the high day-60 TCRbeta diversity observed in some patients.

About this clonotype: The antigen is not known.

The authors prepared the TCRbeta library with unique molecular identifiers. TCRdb re-called the PCR reads through MiXCR, storing one row per CDR3 protein. Of about 240,000 distinct CDR3 sequences listed, about a quarter are singletons. The CDR3 runs to 16 residues. Between the trimmed V and J ends, which lost 1 base and 2 bases, there was a span of 12 bases. The germline gives CDR1 SEHNR, CDR2 FQNEAQ (reference sequence). Material: PBMCs, obtained before TCRalphabeta/CD19-depleted stem cell transplant. The chain is built from TRBV7-9 and TRBJ2-1; D possibly corresponds to TRBD2 (6 bases). The clonotype comes from a girl between 2 and 10 years old with Fanconi anemia, due to receive a stem cell transplant. CDR3 sequence (DNA): TGTGCCAGCAGCTTAGATCTGGGGGGTGCCTACAATGAGCAGTTCTTC. The encoded protein is CASSLDLGGAYNEQFF.